The 17 T cell receptor beta chains given below trace back to one sample, sequenced in a study of early T cells in non-severe SARS-CoV-2 infection. TCRdb called the 5' RACE reads again in MiXCR, with one record for every CDR3 protein. This table holds just under 60,000 distinct CDR3 sequences, roughly 7.7% found once. The sequencing sample was made of whole blood. These receptors were collected from an adult who was a healthcare worker with PCR-confirmed SARS-CoV-2 infection or an uninfected control (not recorded which).

The chain recombines TRBV5-5 with TRBJ1-2; 8 bases line up with TRBD1. J lost 3 bases, V lost 0 bases, and 10 bases had no gene match. Germline CDR1 reads SGHKS; CDR2 reads YYEKEE (reference sequence). The CDR3 has 17 amino acids. The DNA of the CDR3 is TGTGCCAGCAGCTTGGAGATCTTCTCAGGGGGCTACTATGGCTACACCTTC. This sequence encodes CASSLEIFSGGYYGYTF.

This clonotype was observed many times. This chain uses TRBV29-1 with TRBJ2-3, with a weak D call TRBD2 (5 bases). Germline loops: CDR1 SQVTM, CDR2 ANQGSEA. The CDR3 has 13 amino acids. Trimming pared 3 bases from V and 7 bases from J, leaving 14 bases between. CDR3 region: CSVEDRTFHTQYF. CDR3 bases: TGCAGCGTTGAGGACCGGACTTTTCATACGCAGTATTTT.

This clonotype occurred many times. J is TRBJ1-2 and V is TRBV7-2; the match to TRBD1 covers 7 bases. J gave up 0 bases and V 6 bases, and 4 bases lay outside the gene matches. CDR1 is SGHTA and CDR2 is FQGNSA in the germline V gene. The CDR3 covers 14 residues. This chain's CDR3 is CASSQGTANYGYTF. CDR3 coding DNA: TGTGCCAGCAGTCAGGGGACAGCTAACTATGGCTACACCTTC.

The rearrangement joins TRBV29-1 to TRBJ2-1, with 7 bases identical to TRBD2. Germline V gene sequence: CDR1 SQVTM, CDR2 ANQGSEA. V dropped 4 bases and J dropped 5; count of bases not matched to a gene: 5. This CDR3 spans 13 amino acids. The CDR3 loop reads CSVGKRGNNEQFF. The CDR3 DNA reads TGCAGCGTTGGAAAGCGGGGCAACAATGAGCAGTTCTTC.

There are a few counts of this clonotype. The CDR3 DNA follows: TGCAGTGCTAGTACTAGTTACCAAGAGACCCAGTACTTC. As protein: CSASTSYQETQYF. The J gene is TRBJ2-5, the V gene TRBV20-1, with D possibly matching TRBD2 (5 bases). The germline V gene encodes CDR1 DFQATT and CDR2 SNEGSKA (reference sequence). Trimming cost V 3 bases and J 0 bases, with 8 bases left between them. This CDR3 has 13 amino acids.

At least ten counts were recorded for this clonotype. The chain carries TRBV3-1 and TRBJ2-2; D is undetermined. The CDR3 totals 19 residues. In germline, CDR1 is LGHDT, CDR2 YNNKEL (reference sequence). With 4 bases removed from V and 5 bases from J, the gap between germline ends came to 26 bases. DNA of the CDR3: TGTGCCAGCAGCCGCTACCTTACTTTGGACGACGCGCAGACCGGGGAGCTGTTTTTT. Amino acids: CASSRYLTLDDAQTGELFF.

Ten or more counts support this clonotype. The chain is built from TRBV7-3 and TRBJ2-7; D may match TRBD1 or TRBD2 (5 bases each). Germline CDR1 and CDR2: SGHTA and FQGTGA. Trimming stripped 6 bases from V and 5 bases from J, with 17 bases between. CDR3 length: 14 residues. For the CDR3, the DNA is TGTGCCAGCAGTCTACGGGGCCCCTTTGACGAGCAGTACTTC. Protein sequence: CASSLRGPFDEQYF.

The chain is built from TRBV15 and TRBJ1-1, with D possibly TRBD1 on 5 matching bases. This CDR3 is built from 15 residues. CDR1 is LNHNV and CDR2 is YYDKDF in the germline V gene (reference sequence). The V gene lost 0 bases and the J gene lost 5 bases, with 13 bases spanning the gap. The chain's CDR3 is CATSRDRVGGTEAFF. CDR3 sequence (DNA): TGTGCCACCAGCAGAGATCGGGTTGGGGGGACTGAAGCTTTCTTT.

This clonotype was detected many times. For the CDR3, the DNA is TGTGCCAGCAGCTTAGCGGGACTAGCGGGAGGCATGAATGAGCAGTTCTTC. Translating gives CASSLAGLAGGMNEQFF. This sequence joins TRBV7-6 and TRBJ2-1; 15 bases match TRBD2. V was clipped by 0 bases and J by 7 bases; unmatched bases: 4. The CDR3 has 17 amino acids. CDR1 SGHVS and CDR2 FNYEAQ come from the germline V gene.

This clonotype occurred a few times. This chain uses TRBV28 with TRBJ2-3; D gene unclear. Germline V lookup: CDR1 MDHEN, CDR2 SYDVKM. The CDR3 spans 12 residues. Trimming stripped 6 bases from V and 6 bases from J, with 10 bases between. CDR3 bases: TGTGCCAGCAGGGAACAAGCGGATACGCAGTATTTT. Amino acids: CASREQADTQYF.

This clonotype was counted ten times or more. The chain is built from TRBV19 and TRBJ2-2, with TRBD2 identical over 7 bases. The CDR3 extends over 14 amino acids. Germline CDR1 LNHDA, CDR2 SQIVND (reference sequence). V dropped 8 bases and J dropped 3; count of bases not matched to a gene: 6. CDR3 loop: CASYKRGYTGELFF. CDR3 coding DNA: TGTGCCAGTTACAAGCGGGGATACACCGGGGAGCTGTTTTTT.

This clonotype was picked up many times. V gene TRBV7-3 combines with J gene TRBJ2-6; D is possibly TRBD1 (6 bases). The CDR3 has 19 amino acids. CDR1 SGHTA and CDR2 FQGTGA come from the germline V gene. With 2 bases removed from V and 2 bases from J, the gap between germline ends came to 19 bases. CDR3 residues: CASSLPLRKGVPGANVLTF. The CDR3 coding sequence is TGTGCCAGCAGCTTACCCCTGAGGAAGGGGGTCCCTGGGGCCAACGTCCTGACTTTC.

This chain connects TRBV30 to TRBJ2-2; 9 bases are shared with TRBD2. Germline lookup yields CDR1 GTSNPN and CDR2 SVGIG (reference sequence). CDR3 length: 15 amino acids. The J segment lost 7 bases and the V segment lost 1 base, leaving 7 bases of the junction unmatched. CDR3 region: CAWSGIAGARGELFF. The CDR3 DNA is TGTGCCTGGAGTGGGATAGCGGGAGCCCGCGGGGAGCTGTTTTTT.

Many counts were recorded for this clonotype. V usage is TRBV24-1 and J usage is TRBJ2-1; TRBD2 matches at 8 bases. This CDR3 is 15 amino acids long. Germline lookup yields CDR1 KGHDR and CDR2 SFDVKD. With 7 bases clipped from V and 0 bases from J, the junction kept 4 bases outside the gene matches. This chain's CDR3 is CATRASGGSYNEQFF. CDR3 in DNA: TGTGCCACCAGAGCAAGCGGGGGCTCCTACAATGAGCAGTTCTTC.

V and J are TRBV5-1 and TRBJ2-3; 10 bases align to TRBD2. This CDR3 has 17 residues. Per the germline V gene, CDR1 is SGHRS and CDR2 is YFSETQ. The J segment lost 4 bases and the V segment lost 4 bases, leaving 12 bases of the junction unmatched. CDR3 nucleotide sequence: TGCGCCAGCAGCCCGAGGGCTAGCGGGAGTTACGCAGATACGCAGTATTTT. Residues: CASSPRASGSYADTQYF. The full variable domain, completed using reference TRBV5-1 and TRBJ2-3, is KAGVTQTPRYLIKTRGQQVTLSCSPISGHRSVSWYQQTPGQGLQFLFEYFSETQRNKGNFPGRFSGRQFSNSRSEMNVSTLELGDSALYLCASSPRASGSYADTQYFGPGTRLTVL.

The J gene is TRBJ1-2, the V gene TRBV20-1; D might be TRBD1 (6 bases). The length of the CDR3 is 14 residues. V was trimmed by 6 bases and J by 0 bases, leaving 14 bases between them. Germline loops: CDR1 DFQATT, CDR2 SNEGSKA (reference sequence). The CDR3 protein is CSAEHRETNYGYTF. The CDR3 coding sequence is TGCAGTGCCGAGCACAGGGAGACTAACTATGGCTACACCTTC.

There are many counts of this clonotype. V usage is TRBV2 and J usage is TRBJ2-6; D is undetermined. The CDR3 covers 12 residues. From germline, CDR1 is SNHLY and CDR2 FYNNEI. The ends were cut back, 6 bases at V and 4 bases at J, with 4 bases in the middle. In DNA, the CDR3 is TGTGCCAGCAGGGGAGGGGCCAACGTCCTGACTTTC. Protein sequence: CASRGGANVLTF. The whole variable domain, remainder taken from reference TRBV2 and TRBJ2-6, is EPEVTQTPSHQVTQMGQEVILRCVPISNHLYFYWYRQILGQKVEFLVSFYNNEISEKSEIFDDQFSVERPDGSNFTLKIRSTKLEDSAMYFCASRGGANVLTFGAGSRLTVL.